This T cell receptor beta chain is from a study of cytomegalovirus exposure and HLA in healthy donors. Whole-study results and caveats: Beyond CMV serostatus, there was no information to go on about immune exposure. In a later analysis, TCR beta V- and J-gene trimming showed a link to a missense DCLRE1C variant.

Primers: 60 Vbeta forward and 13 Jbeta reverse. Here immunoSEQ multiplex PCR was the method, and the copy in TCRdb shows in-frame clones only, minus some. The top ten clones hold less than 3.5% of a sample with 90,000 to 120,000 clones, 82% of them seen once. V dropped 2 bases and J dropped 4 bases, with 16 bases sitting between them. CDR1 and CDR2 (germline): MNHEY, SVGAGI. This CDR3 is 16 amino acids long. With regard to this clone: The antigen is unknown.

Each donor's status was that of a healthy bone marrow donor. The source is a man between 25 and 39 years old in good health and CMV-seropositive. This chain uses TRBV6-5 with TRBJ2-3; D might be TRBD2 (7 bases). The sequenced sample was PBMCs. Here the CDR3 reads CASSYAGAGLPDTQYF. CDR3 DNA: TGTGCCAGCAGTTACGCGGGGGCAGGGTTGCCAGATACGCAGTATTTT.